The TCR beta chain described here comes from a study of pediatric ulcerative colitis. Turning to the study itself: Disease was pancolitis in several and left-sided in two, histology-confirmed.

Profiled with immunoSEQ multiplex PCR; TCRdb holds only in-frame clones, not every one. The data contain tens of thousands of clones, 65% to 80% of them seen just once; the ten biggest clones take up about 9.1%. During colonoscopy, one to two rectal pinch biopsies were collected. This clone was observed once. Its antigen is unknown. Between the trimmed V and J ends, which lost 3 bases and 6 bases, there was a span of 18 bases. The CDR3 sequence is 16 residues long. CDR1 is SNHLY and CDR2 is FYNNEI in the germline V gene. Study results and limitations: Blood-rectal clonal overlap within each person was significantly higher in ulcerative colitis patients than controls. No controls had the two rectal clonotypes shared by ulcerative colitis patients.

Sequencing used gut tissue. The chain joins TRBV2 to TRBJ2-1; D could derive from TRBD1 or TRBD2 (6 bases each). This TCR derives from a boy aged 5-17 years with severe ulcerative colitis. DNA of the CDR3: TGTGCCAGCAGTGATTGGGGGGCTTTAATTTTCAATGAGCAGTTCTTC. Translated, it gives CASSDWGALIFNEQFF.